This TCR beta chain appears in the sequencing data of a study of cytomegalovirus exposure and HLA in healthy donors. With respect to this clone: Antigen: not known.

Study-wide points: What TCR beta sequences reportedly achieved was accurate prediction of HLA-A and HLA-B alleles in most subjects. A previous analysis found most TCR beta V segments productive roughly 90% or roughly 30% of the time.

From germline, CDR1 is SQVTM and CDR2 ANQGSEA. This CDR3 has 11 amino acids. Trimming stripped 4 bases from V and 3 bases from J, with 6 bases between. 13 Jbeta primers and 60 Vbeta primers were used for the PCR. The repertoire was sequenced with immunoSEQ multiplex PCR; TCRdb's copy has only in-frame clones and lacks some. Of 190,000 or so clones detected, 75% to 85% appear once; the ten largest clones hold 0.39%. Healthy bone marrow donors supplied every sample. The chain is built from TRBV29-1 and TRBJ1-1; D gene unclear. The TCR was taken from a male donor in good health and CMV-seropositive. The sample taken for sequencing was PBMCs. Here the CDR3 DNA reads TGCAGCGTTGGGACTTACACTGAAGCTTTCTTT. This translates into CSVGTYTEAFF.